This is a list of T cell receptor delta chains from one sample in a study of Vδ1+ human thymocytes. TCRdb reanalysed the multiplex PCR reads with CATT. Altogether under 85,000 delta-chain clones are present, around 35% being singletons, with the ten largest covering roughly 0.25%. Source material: Vdelta1+ gamma-delta thymocytes from the thymus. All receptors derive from a boy under two years old who had congenital heart surgery. The conserved cysteine and the conserved F or W are not part of the CDR3 here.

V gene	J gene	CDR3 protein
TRDV1	TRDJ1	ALGEYYDQAGGKYTDKLI
TRDV2	TRDJ1	ASLLGDTPGRTDKLI
TRDV1	TRDJ1	ALGEARLLPGIRSDTDKLI
TRDV1	TRDJ1	ALGELRPKYTDKLI
TRDV1	TRDJ1	ALGSPLIIDWGIRATDKLI
TRDV1	TRDJ1	ALGDRDVLGVMYTDKLI
TRDV1	TRDJ1	ALGEGGSVLLLRRCTDKLI
TRDV1	TRDJ1	ALGEAPPGRSGKLI
TRDV1	TRDJ1	ALGEPLGPITGVYTDKLI
TRDV1	TRDJ1	ALGQPSKGDLLGDTALYTDKLI
TRDV1	TRDJ1	ALGEPLPPSPTGGTYTDKLI
TRDV2	TRDJ1	ACDTGDVGWVSGQLYTDKLI
TRDV2	TRDJ1	ACGGTRWWGIPARDKLI
TRDV1	TRDJ1	ALGEDGGKYTDKLI
TRDV1	TRDJ1	ALGTPSWLPRGGWGSTDKLI
TRDV1	TRDJ1	ALGCLPSGGYPTYTDKLI
TRDV1	TRDJ1	ALGDHPDKNFRGYLGTDKLI
TRDV1	TRDJ1	ALGELRRPSTGGYLALYTDKLI
TRDV1	TRDJ1	ALGEPVTGGFSGDKLI
TRDV1	TRDJ1	ALGDPKTSRRLGGYTDKLI
TRDV1	TRDJ1	ALGELGDTTDKLI
TRDV1	TRDJ1	ALGACLPTILLGGYTDKLI
TRDV1	TRDJ1	ALGEPESTPTKWKYTDKLI